The present T cell receptor beta chain was sequenced within a study of T cell repertoires in cytomegalovirus infection. Study-wide background: Public TCR beta signatures were indicative of both CMV infection and a matching HLA type.

Per the germline V gene, CDR1 is LNHDA and CDR2 is SQIVND (reference sequence). Trimming pared 0 bases from V and 6 bases from J, leaving 14 bases between. The CDR3 is 16 amino acids. Study findings and constraints: It was HLA-C-restricted CMV-specific TCR beta clonotypes that dominated the response ex vivo. Identification of carriers of CMV plus the relevant HLA was performed using cumulative public TCR beta family frequency.

One entry per CDR3 protein results from TCRdb running MiXCR on the reads. The sample contains about a million distinct CDR3 sequences, 31% of which appear only once. This clonotype occurred a few times. What it binds is not known. The chain joins TRBV19 to TRBJ2-2; D gene ambiguous. The source was cultured CD8+ T cells from PBMCs, collected from culture after CMV antigen stimulation. This TCR came from a human donor in good health (CMV status not recorded). Some clones in this sample may be carry-over from other donors' samples. The CDR3 DNA sequence: TGTGCCAGTAGTATAGAGACATACAATCGGGCCGGGGAGCTGTTTTTT. It translates to CASSIETYNRAGELFF.